Reported below is one T cell receptor (beta chain). Its antigen is not identified. CDR1 and CDR2 (germline): SGHDN, FVKESK. The trim removed 3 bases at V and 3 bases at J, leaving 9 bases unmatched. CDR3 length: 16 residues. This sample stems from a study of long-term antiretroviral therapy in people with HIV. The content of samples before DNA extraction was roughly 1-10 million cryopreserved PBMC. Study observations and caveats: The range of CDR3 lengths in HIV repertoires proved narrower than that found in controls. ART adherence, viral resistance and therapy changes went undocumented. Possibly under older ART regimens, blood was drawn between about 2004 and 2017.

Survey-level resolution applied to immunoSEQ assay v3.0. Produced via immunoSEQ multiplex PCR; TCRdb's table is partial and in-frame only. The table includes 25,000 to 30,000 clones, more than 75% detected once. The rearrangement links TRBV14 to TRBJ2-7; 9 bases match TRBD1. The clonotype originates from a man aged 40-50 years with HIV. Here the sequenced sample was unsorted PBMCs, taken 4.7 to 5 years after starting antiretroviral therapy. CDR3 nucleotide sequence: TGTGCCAGCAGCCACCTACTCGGGACAGGGATCTACGAGCAGTACTTC. Translation gives CASSHLLGTGIYEQYF.